Below are 24 T cell receptor beta chains sequenced from a single sample in a study of T cells after yellow fever vaccination. TCRdb reprocessed the 5' RACE reads via MiXCR and lists one record per CDR3 protein. The sample shows 200,000 to 300,000 distinct CDR3 sequences, 5.5% to 8.5% of them seen only once. This specimen was CD4+ T cells sorted from PBMCs, taken on the day of the yellow fever booster vaccination. These TCRs come from a man between 25 and 39 years old who received the YFV17D yellow fever vaccine.

The table lists this clonotype with a few counts. V gene TRBV5-1 combines with J gene TRBJ2-1, with 8 bases lining up with TRBD2. The CDR3 loop spans 15 amino acids. V trimming: 0 bases; J trimming: 6 bases; junction bases outside the gene matches: 5. Germline lookup yields CDR1 SGHRS and CDR2 YFSETQ. As DNA, the CDR3 is TGCGCCAGCAGCTTGGGGATAGCGGGGATCAATGAGCAGTTCTTC. Translating gives CASSLGIAGINEQFF. The variable domain in full, with the rest retrieved from reference TRBV5-1 and TRBJ2-1, is KAGVTQTPRYLIKTRGQQVTLSCSPISGHRSVSWYQQTPGQGLQFLFEYFSETQRNKGNFPGRFSGRQFSNSRSEMNVSTLELGDSALYLCASSLGIAGINEQFFGPGTRLTVL.

V is TRBV20-1 and J is TRBJ2-2; D ambiguous. The germline V gene encodes CDR1 DFQATT and CDR2 SNEGSKA (reference sequence). Between the trimmed V and J ends, which lost 6 bases and 0 bases, there was a span of 11 bases. The CDR3 runs to 14 residues. The CDR3 coding sequence is TGCAGTGCAACCGATGCGGCGAACACCGGGGAGCTGTTTTTT. Protein product: CSATDAANTGELFF.

The chain recombines TRBV29-1 with TRBJ2-4; maybe TRBD2 (5 bases). Trimming took 6 bases from V and 0 from J, leaving 15 bases between them. CDR1 and CDR2 from the germline V gene are SQVTM and ANQGSEA. The CDR3 is made up of 15 amino acids. The CDR3 region is CSVAQGRGAKNIQYF. The CDR3 DNA sequence: TGCAGCGTGGCCCAAGGGAGAGGAGCCAAAAACATTCAGTACTTC.

This clonotype was counted at least ten times. V usage is TRBV7-2 and J usage is TRBJ2-3, with D perhaps matching TRBD2 (6 bases). The CDR3 runs to 15 residues. Trimming left V 5 bases short and J 5 bases short, with 17 bases between. The germline gives CDR1 SGHTA, CDR2 FQGNSA. The DNA of the CDR3 is TGTGCCAGCAGCACCAGTAGCGGAAGGTTAGATACGCAGTATTTT. It translates to CASSTSSGRLDTQYF. The full variable domain, rest sourced from reference TRBV7-2 and TRBJ2-3, is GAGVSQSPSNKVTEKGKDVELRCDPISGHTALYWYRQSLGQGLEFLIYFQGNSAPDKSGLPSDRFSAERTGGSVSTLTIQRTQQEDSAVYLCASSTSSGRLDTQYFGPGTRLTVL.

The genes are TRBV5-1 and TRBJ1-6; 7 bases match TRBD1. The CDR3 has 15 amino acids. Germline CDR1 and CDR2: SGHRS and YFSETQ. After removal of 0 bases from V and 10 bases from J, the junction contained 7 bases not matched to a gene. For the CDR3, the DNA is TGCGCCAGCAGCTTGGCCAGAACAGGGGACTCACCCCTCCACTTT. Protein: CASSLARTGDSPLHF.

The chain uses TRBV7-2 and TRBJ1-4; 7 bases fit TRBD1. This CDR3 is 14 amino acids long. The J segment lost 6 bases and the V segment lost 2 bases, leaving 3 bases of the junction unmatched. Germline assignment: CDR1 SGHTA and CDR2 FQGNSA. The CDR3 sequence is CASSLQGVDEKLFF. The CDR3 DNA reads TGTGCCAGCAGCTTACAGGGGGTAGATGAAAAACTGTTTTTT.

The sample holds a few counts of this clonotype. This chain connects TRBV14 to TRBJ2-7; maybe TRBD1 (5 bases). The V gene lost 3 bases and the J gene lost 5 bases, with 17 bases spanning the gap. Germline CDR1 SGHDN, CDR2 FVKESK. CDR3 length: 15 amino acids. The CDR3 region has the DNA TGTGCCAGCAGCCACCGATTGGGGCCCGACCACGAGCAGTACTTC. It specifies CASSHRLGPDHEQYF.

This clonotype was counted only a few times. The rearrangement joins TRBV14 to TRBJ2-3; TRBD1 aligns across 7 bases. Germline loops: CDR1 SGHDN, CDR2 FVKESK. There are 15 residues in the CDR3. J gave up 2 bases and V 3 bases, and 5 bases lay outside the gene matches. The CDR3 DNA sequence: TGTGCCAGCAGCCATAGGACAGGAGACACAGATACGCAGTATTTT. This translates into CASSHRTGDTDTQYF.

This clonotype was observed many times. The gene calls are TRBV6-5 and TRBJ2-2; D is possibly TRBD1 or TRBD2 (6 bases each). The germline gives CDR1 MNHEY, CDR2 SVGAGI. The germline V and J ends were trimmed by 4 bases and 1 base, with 19 bases remaining between them. The CDR3 is 18 amino acids. The CDR3 loop is CASSFQGPGTQNTGELFF. The CDR3 DNA sequence: TGTGCCAGCAGTTTTCAGGGGCCCGGGACTCAGAACACCGGGGAGCTGTTTTTT.

Comments on this clonotype: This may be a read error: a much more frequent sequence differs by one nucleotide. This chain links TRBV20-1 with TRBJ2-7; D remains unclear. The germline gives CDR1 DFQATT, CDR2 SNEGSKA (reference sequence). The CDR3 consists of 13 residues. Trimming shortened V by 3 bases and J by 4 bases, and 13 bases separated the two germline ends. This CDR3 is CSASGLTGYEQYF. The CDR3 DNA reads as TGCAGTGCTAGTGGGCTAACTGGGTACGAGCAGTACTTC.

The V call is TRBV4-3, the J call TRBJ2-7, with 9 bases identical to TRBD1. CDR1 and CDR2 from the germline V gene are LGHNA and YSLEER. This CDR3 has 15 residues. Trimming cost V 2 bases and J 7 bases; bases outside gene matches: 9. The CDR3 protein is CASSQSWTGAREQYF. The CDR3 DNA reads as TGCGCCAGCAGCCAATCCTGGACAGGGGCGAGGGAGCAGTACTTC.

This clonotype was detected only a few times. V and J are TRBV10-3 and TRBJ2-5; D call uncertain. Trimming removed 0 bases at V and 5 bases at J, with 4 bases between. The germline CDR1 and CDR2 sequences are ENHRY and SYGVKD. There are 12 residues in the CDR3. CDR3 in amino acids: CAISESWETQYF. The CDR3 nucleotides are TGTGCCATCAGTGAGTCTTGGGAGACCCAGTACTTC.

This clonotype was seen only a few times. The chain combines TRBV7-2 with TRBJ2-7, with 9 positions matching TRBD1. The trim removed 1 base at V and 6 bases at J, leaving 4 bases unmatched. CDR3 length: 14 amino acids. The V gene's germline CDR1 is SGHTA and CDR2 FQGNSA. The CDR3: CASSLGTGVGEQYF. The CDR3 bases are TGTGCCAGCAGCTTAGGGACAGGGGTGGGCGAGCAGTACTTC.

For this clonotype: A read error is possible here, since a much larger clone lies one base away. This sequence joins TRBV7-9 and TRBJ2-1, with TRBD2 identical over 7 bases. CDR1 and CDR2 from the germline V gene are SEHNR and FQNEAQ (reference sequence). The CDR3 sequence is 16 residues long. The CDR3 nucleotides are TGTGCCCGCAGCTTAGGGCTAGCGGATCCTCGGGATGAGCAGTTCTTC. This gives the protein CARSLGLADPRDEQFF.

The chain recombines TRBV29-1 with TRBJ2-6, with D maybe TRBD2 (5 bases). There are 15 residues in the CDR3. Germline V gene data show CDR1 as SQVTM and CDR2 as ANQGSEA. V was shortened by 1 base and J by 2 bases, with 9 bases between the two germline ends. Here the CDR3 DNA reads TGCAGCGTTGAAGGGTTCGGGGCTGGGGCCAACGTCCTGACTTTC. This encodes CSVEGFGAGANVLTF.

This clonotype has a count of ten or more. The chain uses TRBV5-1 and TRBJ1-4; the D gene is possibly TRBD1 (5 bases). V was pared by 4 bases and J by 7 bases, with 11 bases between. CDR1 is SGHRS and CDR2 is YFSETQ in the germline V gene. The CDR3 covers 13 residues. The CDR3 is CASSIRGLEKLFF. As DNA, the CDR3 is TGCGCCAGCAGCATCCGGGGCCTTGAAAAACTGTTTTTT.

This clonotype was seen repeatedly, ten times or more. The V call is TRBV5-1, the J call TRBJ2-7; either TRBD1 or TRBD2 may fit D (5 bases each). Germline loops: CDR1 SGHRS, CDR2 YFSETQ. The CDR3 length is 15 residues. Trimming shortened V by 0 bases and J by 0 bases, and 10 bases separated the two germline ends. The CDR3 loop is CASSLGGTSSYEQYF. The CDR3 DNA is TGCGCCAGCAGCTTGGGTGGGACCAGCTCCTACGAGCAGTACTTC.

This clonotype was picked up many times. CDR3 bases: TGTGCCATCAGACCGGCAGTCTCTGGAAACACCATATATTTT. Translated, it gives CAIRPAVSGNTIYF. The V gene is TRBV7-9, the J gene TRBJ1-3; D gene unclear. The CDR3 is made up of 14 amino acids. V lost 10 bases and J 0 bases, leaving 13 bases between the germline ends. The V gene's germline CDR1 is SEHNR and CDR2 FQNEAQ (reference sequence).

The sample holds many counts of this clonotype. The V and J genes are TRBV20-1 and TRBJ2-1; 12 bases align to TRBD2. Looked up from germline, CDR1 is DFQATT and CDR2 is SNEGSKA (reference sequence). The CDR3 length is 18 residues. The J segment lost 1 base and the V segment lost 0 bases, leaving 7 bases of the junction unmatched. In nucleotides, the CDR3 is TGCAGTGCTAGAGATAGAGGACTAGCGGGACCATCCTACAATGAGCAGTTCTTC. Translation gives CSARDRGLAGPSYNEQFF.

This clonotype was detected many times. The chain has TRBV6-2 or TRBV6-3 and TRBJ1-5; a possible D gene is TRBD1 (5 bases). The germline gives CDR1 MNHEY, CDR2 SVGEGT. This CDR3 region has 13 residues. V was trimmed by 6 bases and J by 5 bases, leaving 11 bases between them. The CDR3 loop is CASSYRGDQPQHF. In nucleotides, the CDR3 is TGTGCCAGCAGCTATAGGGGTGATCAGCCCCAGCATTTT.

The chain recombines TRBV7-2 with TRBJ2-1, with D possibly being TRBD2 (6 bases). Per the germline V gene, CDR1 is SGHTA and CDR2 is FQGNSA. The V end was cut by 5 bases, the J end by 7 bases, with 12 bases between. The CDR3 loop spans 13 amino acids. CDR3 bases: TGTGCCAGCAGCCTGGGGCGGGAAAATGAGCAGTTCTTC. It translates to CASSLGRENEQFF.

The chain uses TRBV4-3 and TRBJ2-1; D remains unclear. The V gene's germline CDR1 is LGHNA and CDR2 YSLEER. The CDR3 runs to 17 residues. Deletions cut 1 base from V and 2 bases from J, with 15 bases between. CDR3: CASSQVGQLRAYNEQFF. The CDR3 coding sequence is TGCGCCAGCAGCCAAGTGGGCCAACTTCGTGCCTACAATGAGCAGTTCTTC.

This chain uses TRBV5-6 with TRBJ1-2; no definite D call. V lost 5 bases, J lost 8 bases, and 13 bases lay in between. The CDR3 totals 12 residues. The germline CDR1 and CDR2 sequences are SGHDT and YYEEEE. The CDR3 loop reads CASRRTVGGYTF. In DNA form, the CDR3 reads TGTGCCAGCAGGCGGACGGTGGGAGGCTACACCTTC.

This clonotype was observed a handful of times. The chain links TRBV23-1 to TRBJ2-7; 7 positions agree with TRBD1. TRBV23-1 is given ORF status, its function remaining uncertain. The V gene end was trimmed by 3 bases and the J gene end by 3 bases; junction bases not matched to a gene: 11. The CDR3 runs to 16 residues. The CDR3 DNA reads as TGCGCCAGCAGTCAGCCCAGGGGGTCGAACTTCTACGAGCAGTACTTC. Protein: CASSQPRGSNFYEQYF.